The 26 T cell receptor beta chains given below trace back to one sample, sequenced in a study of early T cells in non-severe SARS-CoV-2 infection. TCRdb called the 5' RACE reads again in MiXCR, with one record for every CDR3 protein. The sample yields more than 90,000 distinct CDR3 sequences, around 10% seen once. The sample was whole blood. These TCRs come from an adult who was a healthcare worker with PCR-confirmed SARS-CoV-2 infection or an uninfected control (not recorded which).

This clonotype was observed a handful of times. The rearrangement links TRBV7-2 to TRBJ2-1; tentative D call: TRBD2 (7 bases). Germline V gene lookup returns CDR1 SGHTA and CDR2 FQGNSA. With 2 bases removed from V and 7 bases from J, the gap between germline ends came to 12 bases. The CDR3 sequence is 14 residues long. The CDR3 is CASSLLRGRNEQFF. The DNA of the CDR3 is TGTGCCAGCAGCTTATTGCGGGGGCGAAATGAGCAGTTCTTC.

This clonotype was seen many times. The V gene is TRBV11-2, the J gene TRBJ2-1; D gene uncertain. Germline CDR1 is SGHAT and CDR2 is FQNNGV. V was shortened by 3 bases and J by 4 bases, with 13 bases between the two germline ends. This CDR3 has 15 residues. As DNA, the CDR3 is TGTGCCAGCAGCTTCGGTCTAGACCATTACAATGAGCAGTTCTTC. It encodes CASSFGLDHYNEQFF.

The gene calls are TRBV6-2 or TRBV6-3 and TRBJ2-1; 9 bases fit TRBD2. Germline CDR1 and CDR2: MNHEY and SVGEGT. V lost 2 bases to trimming and J lost 8 bases; unmatched junction nucleotides: 1. This CDR3 has 13 residues. The CDR3, as DNA: TGTGCCAGCAGTTACCGGACTAGCGATGAGCAGTTCTTC. This sequence encodes CASSYRTSDEQFF.

This clonotype turned up a few times. The chain employs TRBV7-9 and TRBJ2-1; possible D gene TRBD2, 6 bases. The CDR3 is 18 residues long. Trimming took off 3 bases at V and 4 bases at J, with 22 bases between the two ends. Germline V gene lookup returns CDR1 SEHNR and CDR2 FQNEAQ (reference sequence). This CDR3 is CASSFGRGIREIYNEQFF. The CDR3 DNA reads TGTGCCAGCAGCTTTGGGCGCGGGATTAGGGAAATATACAATGAGCAGTTCTTC. The full variable domain, completed using reference TRBV7-9 and TRBJ2-1, is DTGVSQNPRHKITKRGQNVTFRCDPISEHNRLYWYRQTLGQGPEFLTYFQNEAQLEKSRLLSDRFSAERPKGSFSTLEIQRTEQGDSAMYLCASSFGRGIREIYNEQFFGPGTRLTVL.

This clonotype turned up a few times. The chain employs TRBV5-1 and TRBJ1-1; 7 positions match TRBD1. This CDR3 spans 16 amino acids. CDR1 and CDR2 from the germline V gene are SGHRS and YFSETQ. J lost 4 bases, V lost 4 bases, and 13 bases had no gene match. In DNA, the CDR3 is TGCGCCAGCAGCCCATGGGGTACAGGGGATGGCACTGAAGCTTTCTTT. This sequence encodes CASSPWGTGDGTEAFF.

The chain combines TRBV9 with TRBJ1-1, with TRBD1 matching over 11 bases. This CDR3 is 14 amino acids long. V gave up 2 bases and J gave up 7 bases; unmatched junction bases: 4. Germline CDR1 and CDR2: SGDLS and YYNGEE. The DNA for the CDR3 is TGTGCCAGCAGCGTGGGACAGGGGGGCGGTGAAGCTTTCTTT. It codes for CASSVGQGGGEAFF.

This clonotype turned up a few times. This chain links TRBV3-1 with TRBJ1-1; D is perhaps TRBD1 (5 bases). Trimming took off 3 bases at V and 0 bases at J, with 11 bases between the two ends. The germline V gene has CDR1 LGHDT and CDR2 YNNKEL (reference sequence). The CDR3 length is 15 residues. The CDR3: CASSHRRVVNTEAFF. The CDR3 DNA sequence: TGTGCCAGCAGCCACCGCAGGGTCGTGAACACTGAAGCTTTCTTT.

The chain carries TRBV27 and TRBJ2-5, with TRBD2 matching 11 bases. V was pared by 4 bases and J by 7 bases, with 5 bases of the junction left unmatched. CDR1 is MNHEY and CDR2 is SMNVEV in the germline V gene (reference sequence). The CDR3 runs to 14 residues. The CDR3 here is CASSSSGRSGTQYF. As DNA, the CDR3 is TGTGCCAGCAGTTCTAGCGGGAGGTCAGGGACCCAGTACTTC.

This clonotype has at least ten counts. The V gene is TRBV7-9, the J gene TRBJ1-2; D is unclear. This CDR3 region has 14 residues. Germline assignment: CDR1 SEHNR and CDR2 FQNEAQ (reference sequence). V gave up 1 base and J gave up 0 bases, with 6 bases separating them. The CDR3 here is CASSLGQANYGYTF. The CDR3 DNA follows: TGTGCCAGCAGCTTAGGGCAAGCTAACTATGGCTACACCTTC.

This clonotype occurred many times. The CDR3 loop is CASSLQGSSYEQYF. The CDR3 DNA sequence: TGCGCCAGCAGCTTGCAGGGCAGCTCCTACGAGCAGTACTTC. The chain recombines TRBV5-1 with TRBJ2-7, with a tentative D call TRBD1 (5 bases). The germline V gene has CDR1 SGHRS and CDR2 YFSETQ. The CDR3 extends over 14 amino acids. The V end lost 1 base, the J end lost 0 bases, and 8 bases lay between the germline ends.

This clonotype occurred a few times. The genes are TRBV20-1 and TRBJ2-1, with 13 bases lining up with TRBD2. V lost 5 bases, J lost 5 bases, and 3 bases stayed unmatched. CDR1 is DFQATT, CDR2 SNEGSKA, per germline (reference sequence). CDR3 length: 14 amino acids. CDR3 sequence reads: CSASLAGGDNEQFF. DNA for the CDR3: TGCAGTGCTTCACTAGCGGGGGGGGACAATGAGCAGTTCTTC.

This clonotype was counted ten times or more. V and J are TRBV20-1 and TRBJ2-1; perhaps TRBD2 as D (7 bases). Germline CDR1 is DFQATT and CDR2 is SNEGSKA (reference sequence). The CDR3 runs to 12 residues. Trimming cost V 3 bases and J 14 bases, with 17 bases left between them. In DNA, the CDR3 is TGCAGTGCTAGTTTGGGAGGGGGAACGGAGTTCTTC. Translation gives CSASLGGGTEFF.

Many counts were recorded for this clonotype. The chain joins TRBV18 to TRBJ1-1; D is uncertain. The CDR3 contains 15 residues. V gave up 1 base and J gave up 0 bases, with 9 bases separating them. Germline loops: CDR1 KGHSH, CDR2 LQKENI. CDR3 loop: CASSPRPAMNTEAFF. The CDR3 nucleotides are TGTGCCAGCTCACCACGCCCAGCCATGAACACTGAAGCTTTCTTT.

This rearrangement joins TRBV2 to TRBJ2-3; weak D call: TRBD1 (6 bases). CDR3 length: 15 amino acids. CDR1 is SNHLY and CDR2 is FYNNEI in the germline V gene. V was cut by 10 bases and J by 4 bases, with 21 bases left in between. The CDR3 DNA is TGTGCCACCCCGACAGGCAGGGATGGGTCAGATACGCAGTATTTT. This codes for CATPTGRDGSDTQYF.

There are a few counts of this clonotype. The chain employs TRBV19 and TRBJ2-2; D is ambiguous. CDR3 length equals 14 residues. Between the trimmed V and J ends, which lost 3 bases and 6 bases, there was a span of 11 bases. From germline, CDR1 is LNHDA and CDR2 SQIVND (reference sequence). The CDR3 sequence: CASSIASASGELFF. The DNA of the CDR3 is TGTGCCAGTAGTATCGCAAGTGCCTCCGGGGAGCTGTTTTTT.

The rearrangement joins TRBV29-1 to TRBJ2-7, with 8 bases matching TRBD1. CDR3 length equals 14 residues. Germline V lookup: CDR1 SQVTM, CDR2 ANQGSEA. The V segment lost 6 bases and the J segment 1 base; nucleotides outside the gene matches: 8. The CDR3 here is CSVGQGRVSYEQYF. CDR3 sequence (DNA): TGCAGCGTAGGACAGGGCCGAGTTTCCTACGAGCAGTACTTC.

The chain has TRBV4-2 and TRBJ1-2; 7 bases fit TRBD1. V gave up 0 bases and J gave up 0 bases; unmatched junction bases: 16. The CDR3 is 20 amino acids. Germline V lookup: CDR1 LGHNA, CDR2 YNFKEQ. CDR3 region: CASSQDGPLDREFANYGYTF. The CDR3 DNA reads as TGTGCCAGCAGCCAAGATGGACCTTTAGACAGGGAGTTTGCTAACTATGGCTACACCTTC.

This clonotype was observed at least ten times. This chain connects TRBV25-1 to TRBJ2-2; TRBD1 matches 8 bases. This CDR3 region has 17 residues. J gave up 2 bases and V 3 bases, and 8 bases lay outside the gene matches. The germline V gene encodes CDR1 MGHDK and CDR2 SYGVNS. The CDR3, as DNA: TGTGCCAGCAGTGATATGGCAGGGGGCTTTAACACCGGGGAGCTGTTTTTT. Its translation: CASSDMAGGFNTGELFF.

The chain links TRBV6-1 to TRBJ2-3, with a possible D match to TRBD2 (5 bases). V gave up 6 bases and J gave up 1 base, with 17 bases separating them. The CDR3 loop spans 16 amino acids. Germline V CDR1 and CDR2: MNHNS, SASEGT. CDR3: CASRGSVLGRTDTQYF. The CDR3, as DNA: TGTGCCAGCAGAGGTAGCGTCCTCGGGCGCACAGATACGCAGTATTTT.

This clonotype showed up many times. The J gene is TRBJ2-7, the V gene TRBV10-3; TRBD1 agrees at 8 bases. CDR3 length: 12 residues. V shed 9 bases and J 5 bases; nucleotides not matched to a gene: 6. Germline lookup yields CDR1 ENHRY and CDR2 SYGVKD. The CDR3 DNA reads as TGTGCCATTTCCCCGACAGGGGACGAGCAGTACTTC. This translates into CAISPTGDEQYF.

The chain couples TRBV20-1 to TRBJ2-7; possibly TRBD2 for D (6 bases). Trimming cost V 3 bases and J 2 bases, with 14 bases left between them. Germline CDR1 and CDR2: DFQATT and SNEGSKA (reference sequence). This CDR3 spans 14 amino acids. CDR3 residues: CSASSTSRAYEQYF. Here the CDR3 DNA reads TGCAGTGCTAGCTCCACTAGCCGGGCCTACGAGCAGTACTTC.

The chain employs TRBV5-1 and TRBJ2-7; TRBD2 agrees at 7 bases. V trimming: 0 bases; J trimming: 2 bases; junction bases outside the gene matches: 8. CDR1 and CDR2 (germline): SGHRS, YFSETQ. The CDR3 runs 16 residues. In DNA form, the CDR3 reads TGCGCCAGCAGCTTGGAGGGGACTACCAATCCCTACGAGCAGTACTTC. This encodes CASSLEGTTNPYEQYF. The full variable domain, rest sourced from reference TRBV5-1 and TRBJ2-7, is KAGVTQTPRYLIKTRGQQVTLSCSPISGHRSVSWYQQTPGQGLQFLFEYFSETQRNKGNFPGRFSGRQFSNSRSEMNVSTLELGDSALYLCASSLEGTTNPYEQYFGPGTRLTVT.

This clonotype turned up a few times. The chain combines TRBV7-6 with TRBJ2-7; D may be TRBD2 (5 bases). Trimming took 5 bases from V and 6 from J, leaving 14 bases between them. The CDR3 sequence is 13 residues long. The germline V gene encodes CDR1 SGHVS and CDR2 FNYEAQ. The CDR3 nucleotides read TGTGCCAGCAGCCCTCCGGAGGTGCGCGAGCAGTACTTC. It codes for CASSPPEVREQYF.

The chain is built from TRBV6-5 and TRBJ1-1; 11 bases align to TRBD1. Germline V lookup: CDR1 MNHEY, CDR2 SVGAGI. After removal of 6 bases from V and 4 bases from J, the junction contained 7 bases not matched to a gene. This CDR3 region has 15 residues. The CDR3 DNA is TGTGCCAGCAGCTCCGGGACAGGGGGATTCACTGAAGCTTTCTTT. Its translation is CASSSGTGGFTEAFF.

This clonotype was detected ten times or more. This chain links TRBV2 with TRBJ2-7, with 8 bases matching TRBD1. CDR1 is SNHLY, CDR2 FYNNEI, per germline. The CDR3 runs to 15 residues. The V gene end was trimmed by 4 bases and the J gene end by 0 bases; junction bases not matched to a gene: 5. The CDR3 protein is CASSGLTGASYEQYF. CDR3 nucleotides: TGTGCCAGCAGTGGGCTGACAGGGGCCTCCTACGAGCAGTACTTC.

The V call is TRBV28, the J call TRBJ2-1; 7 positions match TRBD2. CDR1 and CDR2 from the germline V gene are MDHEN and SYDVKM. V shed 5 bases and J 5 bases; nucleotides not matched to a gene: 6. The length of the CDR3 is 14 residues. The CDR3 nucleotides are TGTGCCAGCAGTCTGACTAGCCTGAACAATGAGCAGTTCTTC. Protein: CASSLTSLNNEQFF.